This T cell receptor beta chain was captured in a study of blood T cell repertoires in COVID-19. Per the original data handling: Reference gene primer amplification gave nucleated cell count estimates. Profiled with immunoSEQ multiplex PCR; TCRdb holds only in-frame clones, not every one. The D gene and trimming were derived from the DNA, and the V and J assignments and clone size from that table. The table shows fewer than 250,000 clones, with approximately 86% occurring only once. The V and J ends lost 5 bases and 6 bases, in that order; junction bases with no gene match: 6. Germline CDR1 and CDR2: MRHNA and SNTAGT. The CDR3 is made up of 15 amino acids.

The sequenced material came from peripheral blood. The TCR originated in a woman aged 60 to 75 who had recovered from COVID-19. J is TRBJ2-1 and V is TRBV6-4, with 11 bases lining up with TRBD2. The CDR3 DNA sequence: TGTGCCAGCAGTAAACATAGCGGGGGGGTCAATGAGCAGTTCTTC. It translates to CASSKHSGGVNEQFF.